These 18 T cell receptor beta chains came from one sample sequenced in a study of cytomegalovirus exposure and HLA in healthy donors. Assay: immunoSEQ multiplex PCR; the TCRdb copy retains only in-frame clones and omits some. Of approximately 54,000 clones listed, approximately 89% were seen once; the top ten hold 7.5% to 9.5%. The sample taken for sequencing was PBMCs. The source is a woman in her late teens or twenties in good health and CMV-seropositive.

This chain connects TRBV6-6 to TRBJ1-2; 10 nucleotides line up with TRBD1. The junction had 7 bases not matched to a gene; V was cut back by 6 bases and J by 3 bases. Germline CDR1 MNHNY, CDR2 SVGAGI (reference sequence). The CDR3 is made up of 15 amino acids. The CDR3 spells CASSTTGGSDYGYTF. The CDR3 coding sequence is TGTGCCAGCAGCACGACAGGGGGCTCCGACTATGGCTACACCTTC.

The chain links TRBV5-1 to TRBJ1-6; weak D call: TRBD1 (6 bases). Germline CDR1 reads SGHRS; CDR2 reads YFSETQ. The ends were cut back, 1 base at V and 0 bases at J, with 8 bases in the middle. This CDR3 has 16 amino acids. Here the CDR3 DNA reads TGCGCCAGCAGCTTGCAGGGGAGCTCCTATAATTCACCCCTCCACTTT. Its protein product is CASSLQGSSYNSPLHF.

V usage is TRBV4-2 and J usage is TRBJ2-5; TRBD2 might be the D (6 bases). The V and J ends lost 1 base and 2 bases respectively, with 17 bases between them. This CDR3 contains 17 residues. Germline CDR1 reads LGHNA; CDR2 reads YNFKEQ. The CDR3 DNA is TGTGCCAGCAGCCAAGCAACCGGGGGACGGGGACAAGAGACCCAGTACTTC. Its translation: CASSQATGGRGQETQYF.

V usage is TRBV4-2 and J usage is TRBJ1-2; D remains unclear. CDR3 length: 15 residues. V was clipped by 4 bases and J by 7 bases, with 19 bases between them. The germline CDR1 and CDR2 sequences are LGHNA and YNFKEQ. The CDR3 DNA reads TGTGCCAGCAGCCCCCCTAAAGGCGGGGATCTTGGCTACACCTTC. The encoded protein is CASSPPKGGDLGYTF.

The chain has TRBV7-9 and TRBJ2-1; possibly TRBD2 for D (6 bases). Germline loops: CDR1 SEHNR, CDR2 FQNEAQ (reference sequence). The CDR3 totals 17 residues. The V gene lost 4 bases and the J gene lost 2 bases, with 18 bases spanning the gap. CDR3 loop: CASSSLATRGTYNEQFF. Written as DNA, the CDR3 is TGTGCCAGCAGCTCCCTAGCGACCCGGGGAACCTACAATGAGCAGTTCTTC.

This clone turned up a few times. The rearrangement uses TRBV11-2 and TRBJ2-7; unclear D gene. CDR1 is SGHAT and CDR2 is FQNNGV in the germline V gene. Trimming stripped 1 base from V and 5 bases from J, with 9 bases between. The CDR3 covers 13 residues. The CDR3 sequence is CASSLGPTDEQYF. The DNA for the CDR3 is TGTGCCAGCAGCTTAGGTCCCACGGACGAGCAGTACTTC.

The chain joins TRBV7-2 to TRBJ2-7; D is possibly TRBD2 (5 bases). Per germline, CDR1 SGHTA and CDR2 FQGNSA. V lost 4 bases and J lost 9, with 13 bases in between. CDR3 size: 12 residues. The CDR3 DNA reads TGTGCCAGCAGCTCTTTCCGAGGGTCGCAGTACTTC. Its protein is CASSSFRGSQYF.

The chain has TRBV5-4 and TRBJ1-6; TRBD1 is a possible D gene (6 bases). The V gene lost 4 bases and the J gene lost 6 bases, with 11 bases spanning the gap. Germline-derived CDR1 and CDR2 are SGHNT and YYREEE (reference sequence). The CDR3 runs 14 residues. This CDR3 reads CASSKQGVNSPLHF. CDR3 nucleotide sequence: TGTGCCAGCAGCAAACAGGGAGTTAATTCACCCCTCCACTTT.

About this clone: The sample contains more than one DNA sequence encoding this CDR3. CDR3 bases: TGTGCCAGCAGCCCAATCCAGGGTTTGAACACTGAAGCTTTCTTT. This codes for CASSPIQGLNTEAFF. V is TRBV14 and J is TRBJ1-1; the D gene is possibly TRBD1 (5 bases). V lost 4 bases and J 0 bases, leaving 12 bases between the germline ends. This CDR3 contains 15 residues. The V gene's germline CDR1 is SGHDN and CDR2 FVKESK.

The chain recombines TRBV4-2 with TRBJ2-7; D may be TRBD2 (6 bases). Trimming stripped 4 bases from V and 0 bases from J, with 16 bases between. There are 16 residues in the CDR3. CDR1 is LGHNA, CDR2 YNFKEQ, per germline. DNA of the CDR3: TGTGCCAGCAGCCCCACGGAGGGGTGGGGCTCCTACGAGCAGTACTTC. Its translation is CASSPTEGWGSYEQYF.

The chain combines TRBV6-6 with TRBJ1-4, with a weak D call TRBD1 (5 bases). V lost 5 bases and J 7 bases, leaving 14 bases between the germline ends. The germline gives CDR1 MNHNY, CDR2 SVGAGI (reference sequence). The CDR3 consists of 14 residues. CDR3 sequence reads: CASSPQGLGEKLFF. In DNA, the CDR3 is TGTGCCAGCAGTCCCCAGGGCTTGGGTGAAAAACTGTTTTTT.

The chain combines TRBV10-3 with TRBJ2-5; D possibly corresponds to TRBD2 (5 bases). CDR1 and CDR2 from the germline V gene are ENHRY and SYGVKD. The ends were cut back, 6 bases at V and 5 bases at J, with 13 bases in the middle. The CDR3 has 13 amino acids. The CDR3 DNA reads TGTGCCATCAGGATCTCACCGGGGGAGACCCAGTACTTC. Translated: CAIRISPGETQYF.

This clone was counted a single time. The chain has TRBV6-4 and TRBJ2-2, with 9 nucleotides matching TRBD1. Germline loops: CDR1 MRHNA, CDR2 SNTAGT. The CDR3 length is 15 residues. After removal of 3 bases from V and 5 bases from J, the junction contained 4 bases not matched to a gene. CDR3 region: CASSEGQGETGELFF. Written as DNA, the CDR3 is TGTGCCAGCAGTGAGGGACAGGGAGAAACCGGGGAGCTGTTTTTT.

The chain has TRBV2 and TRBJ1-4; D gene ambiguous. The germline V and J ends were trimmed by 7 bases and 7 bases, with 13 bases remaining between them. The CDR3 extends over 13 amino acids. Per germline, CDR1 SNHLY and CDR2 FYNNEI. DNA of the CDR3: TGTGCCAGCATGCGGGGAGAGGGTGAAAAACTGTTTTTT. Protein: CASMRGEGEKLFF. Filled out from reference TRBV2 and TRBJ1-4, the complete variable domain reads EPEVTQTPSHQVTQMGQEVILRCVPISNHLYFYWYRQILGQKVEFLVSFYNNEISEKSEIFDDQFSVERPDGSNFTLKIRSTKLEDSAMYFCASMRGEGEKLFFGSGTQLSVL.

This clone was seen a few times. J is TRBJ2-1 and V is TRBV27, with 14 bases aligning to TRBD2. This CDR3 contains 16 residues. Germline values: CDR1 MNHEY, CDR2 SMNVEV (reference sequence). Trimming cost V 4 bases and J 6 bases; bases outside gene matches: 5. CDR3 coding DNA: TGTGCCAGCAGTTCTCGGACTAGCGGGGGGACCAATGAGCAGTTCTTC. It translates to CASSSRTSGGTNEQFF.

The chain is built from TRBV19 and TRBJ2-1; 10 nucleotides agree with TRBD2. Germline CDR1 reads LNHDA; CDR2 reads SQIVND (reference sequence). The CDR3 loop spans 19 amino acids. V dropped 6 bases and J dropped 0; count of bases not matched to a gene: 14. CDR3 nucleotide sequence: TGTGCCAGTAGCTCTTTCGCTAGCGGGGGCCGAAGCTCCTACAATGAGCAGTTCTTC. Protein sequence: CASSSFASGGRSSYNEQFF.

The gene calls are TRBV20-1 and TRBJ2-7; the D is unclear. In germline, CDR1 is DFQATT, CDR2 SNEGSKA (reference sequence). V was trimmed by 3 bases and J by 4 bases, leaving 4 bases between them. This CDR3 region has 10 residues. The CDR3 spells CSASQYEQYF. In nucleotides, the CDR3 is TGCAGTGCTAGCCAATACGAGCAGTACTTC.

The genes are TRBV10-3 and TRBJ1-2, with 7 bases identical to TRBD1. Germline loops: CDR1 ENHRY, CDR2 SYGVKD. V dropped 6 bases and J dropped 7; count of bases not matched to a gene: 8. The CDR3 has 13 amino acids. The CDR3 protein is CAIRAGQEGGYTF. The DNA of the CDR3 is TGTGCCATCAGGGCCGGACAGGAGGGTGGCTACACCTTC.